In this sample, the clone carrying this T cell receptor beta chain turned up many times. Its antigen is not known. Looked up from germline, CDR1 is MDHEN and CDR2 is SYDVKM. V shed 5 bases and J shed 5 bases, with 13 bases lying between them. The CDR3 spans 13 residues. The investigators amplified TCR beta CDR3 regions from RNA transcripts. HTBI primers were used for first-round RT-PCR of the TCR CDR3. TCRdb re-called the multiplex PCR reads through MiXCR, storing one row per CDR3 protein. The sample lists 250,000 or so distinct CDR3 sequences; over 12% were seen once. Hyperthyroidism patients were newly diagnosed, had disease duration under 2 months, and were aged 18 to 65 years. This entry is derived from a study of T cells in Graves' hyperthyroidism and ophthalmopathy. Study information: Peripheral blood was secured at the point of initial diagnosis, before any treatment.

Whole-study findings and limits: For ophthalmopathy, model prediction preceded onset by a median about 6.2 months.

The sequencing sample was made of blood. The chain couples TRBV28 to TRBJ2-7; no clear D gene. This TCR was recovered from a woman between 50 and 59 years old with Graves' hyperthyroidism that later progressed to Graves' ophthalmopathy. The CDR3 spells CASSGPGRNEQYF. In DNA form, the CDR3 reads TGTGCCAGCAGTGGCCCCGGACGGAACGAGCAGTACTTC.